The 25 T cell receptor beta chains listed next were all sequenced from one sample in a study of post-analysis software for immune sequencing data (dated by TCRdb to about 2015). Results and caveats for the whole study, not just this receptor: Patients showed significantly higher frequencies than controls for a handful of TRBV segments, among them TRBV5-6, TRBV5-1 and TRBV20-1.

For these TCRs, the target antigens are not known. The library came from PCR. Sequencing took place on an Illumina HiSeq 2500. Unique molecular identifiers were incorporated into TCR beta cDNA libraries to reduce PCR and sequencing biases. The raw public data were reprocessed by TCRdb itself: fastp quality trimming at Q25, MiXCR clonotype calling, in-frame beta chains only. A single entry per CDR3 protein holds the most common genes and DNA from its merged rows. The sample table shows roughly 800,000 distinct CDR3 sequences, and 25% to 30% are seen once. The ten largest clonotypes hold roughly 0.57% of the sample. The sequenced material came from blood. These TCRs come from a girl under 18 with multiple sclerosis.

There are a few counts of this clonotype. The chain uses TRBV20-1 and TRBJ2-1; D gene ambiguous. Germline CDR1 and CDR2: DFQATT and SNEGSKA (reference sequence). V dropped 0 bases and J dropped 2 bases, with 8 bases sitting between them. CDR3 length equals 14 residues. CDR3 loop: CSARDPMAYNEQFF. DNA for the CDR3: TGCAGTGCTAGAGATCCCATGGCCTACAATGAGCAGTTCTTC.

In its sample, this clonotype was seen a few times. The rearrangement uses TRBV18 and TRBJ2-7; weak D call: TRBD2 (5 bases). The V gene lost 3 bases and the J gene lost 3 bases, with 12 bases spanning the gap. Per the germline V gene, CDR1 is KGHSH and CDR2 is LQKENI. The CDR3 sequence is 14 residues long. This CDR3 is CASSPRVGNYEQYF. For the CDR3, the DNA is TGTGCCAGCTCACCGAGGGTTGGGAACTACGAGCAGTACTTC.

This clonotype was seen a few times. The junction and the germline gene differ at one end; a read error may be behind it. This chain connects TRBV20-1 to TRBJ2-7; D perhaps matches TRBD1 (6 bases). This CDR3 spans 14 amino acids. CDR1 and CDR2 (germline): DFQATT, SNEGSKA (reference sequence). This CDR3 is CSASGQPSSSEQYF. Here the CDR3 DNA reads TGCAGTGCTTCTGGACAGCCGTCTTCCTCCGAGCAGTACTTC.

The chain links TRBV6-9 to TRBJ2-2; D remains ambiguous. Trimming stripped 4 bases from V and 3 bases from J, with 12 bases between. CDR3 length: 15 amino acids. Looked up from germline, CDR1 is MNHGY and CDR2 is SVAAGI. The CDR3 DNA follows: TGTGCCAGCAGTTCCGCCCTCGGTGACACCGGGGAGCTGTTTTTT. Encoded protein: CASSSALGDTGELFF.

This clonotype was counted ten times or more. The chain links TRBV20-1 to TRBJ1-5; 7 bases are shared with TRBD1. The CDR3 sequence is 14 residues long. V was clipped by 6 bases and J by 3 bases; unmatched bases: 8. The germline V gene has CDR1 DFQATT and CDR2 SNEGSKA (reference sequence). The CDR3 region is CSARDSYDNQPQHF. The CDR3 nucleotides are TGCAGTGCGCGGGACAGCTATGACAATCAGCCCCAGCATTTT.

This sequence joins TRBV7-9 and TRBJ2-4; the D is unclear. The J call is doubtful: the DNA matches TRBJ2-7 better. Germline V lookup: CDR1 SEHNR, CDR2 FQNEAQ (reference sequence). CDR3 size: 13 residues. CDR3 loop: CASSKLNGVEQYF. In nucleotides, the CDR3 is TGTGCCAGCAGCAAGTTGAACGGAGTCGAGCAGTACTTC.

This clonotype was detected only a few times. The chain uses TRBV20-1 and TRBJ2-1; D assignment may be TRBD1 or TRBD2 (5 bases each). V lost 0 bases, J lost 4 bases, and 13 bases lay in between. CDR1 and CDR2 (germline): DFQATT, SNEGSKA (reference sequence). The CDR3 has 15 amino acids. In DNA form, the CDR3 reads TGCAGTGCTAGAGACCGGGGACCAATATACAATGAGCAGTTCTTC. Protein: CSARDRGPIYNEQFF.

This clonotype came up a few times. The CDR3 is CAISELDRRRPEAFF. The CDR3 coding sequence is TGTGCCATCAGTGAGCTGGACCGTCGCCGACCTGAAGCTTTCTTT. The chain joins TRBV10-3 to TRBJ1-1; D is ambiguous. Germline V gives CDR1 ENHRY, CDR2 SYGVKD. The CDR3 runs 15 residues. Trimming took 2 bases from V and 6 from J, leaving 16 bases between them.

The genes are TRBV12-3 or TRBV12-4 and TRBJ2-5; TRBD1 is a possible D gene (5 bases). This CDR3 has 14 amino acids. V gave up 8 bases and J gave up 1 base, with 14 bases separating them. CDR3 residues: CASGITGSQETQYF. DNA of the CDR3: TGTGCCAGCGGTATCACAGGCTCCCAAGAGACCCAGTACTTC.

This clonotype was detected a few times. This rearrangement joins TRBV6-1 to TRBJ2-5, with 8 bases lining up with TRBD1. This CDR3 has 13 residues. V gave up 7 bases and J gave up 3 bases; unmatched junction bases: 4. CDR1 and CDR2 (germline): MNHNS, SASEGT. DNA for the CDR3: TGTGCCAGCACTTCAGGGGGCGAAGAGACCCAGTACTTC. It is translated as CASTSGGEETQYF.

The sample holds a few counts of this clonotype. The genes are TRBV5-1 and TRBJ2-3; 8 bases agree with TRBD1. The germline gives CDR1 SGHRS, CDR2 YFSETQ. With V trimmed by 0 bases and J by 2 bases, 8 bases remained unmatched. This CDR3 spans 17 amino acids. In nucleotides, the CDR3 is TGCGCCAGCAGCTTGGAGGGGCCCAGGGGGCACACAGATACGCAGTATTTT. It specifies CASSLEGPRGHTDTQYF.

This clonotype was picked up many times. V and J are TRBV4-1 and TRBJ2-7; a possible D gene is TRBD2 (5 bases). Between the trimmed V and J ends, which lost 2 bases and 0 bases, there was a span of 17 bases. This CDR3 has 17 amino acids. Looked up from germline, CDR1 is MGHRA and CDR2 is YSYEKL. The CDR3 coding sequence is TGCGCCAGCAGCCAAATATTGACTACCTGCGGCTCCTACGAGCAGTACTTC. It encodes CASSQILTTCGSYEQYF.

This clonotype appeared a few times. V usage is TRBV20-1 and J usage is TRBJ2-5; D is perhaps TRBD1 (5 bases). This CDR3 is 11 amino acids long. Germline V gene lookup returns CDR1 DFQATT and CDR2 SNEGSKA (reference sequence). The V and J ends lost 8 bases and 4 bases respectively, with 11 bases between them. The CDR3 DNA reads TGCAGTACAGGAGACAGAGAGACCCAGTACTTC. Protein: CSTGDRETQYF.

The chain couples TRBV20-1 to TRBJ1-2; D call uncertain. CDR1 DFQATT and CDR2 SNEGSKA come from the germline V gene (reference sequence). The CDR3 sequence is 10 residues long. CDR3 DNA: TGCAGCGGCCCCAACTATGGCTACACCTTC. This sequence encodes CSGPNYGYTF.

At least ten counts were recorded for this clonotype. CDR3 loop: CASSPQGQSSYEQYF. The CDR3 DNA reads as TGTGCCAGCAGTCCTCAGGGACAGAGCTCCTACGAGCAGTACTTC. The chain has TRBV12-3 or TRBV12-4 and TRBJ2-7; 7 bases agree with TRBD1. Trimming cost V 5 bases and J 0 bases; bases outside gene matches: 7. This CDR3 region has 15 residues.

This clonotype was observed a handful of times. This sequence joins TRBV13 and TRBJ2-4; the D gene could be TRBD1 or TRBD2 (6 bases each). This CDR3 is 16 amino acids long. Germline V gene sequence: CDR1 PRHDT, CDR2 FYEKMQ (reference sequence). Trimming left V 1 base short and J 1 base short, with 11 bases between. CDR3 loop: CASSLEGGSAKNIQYF. In DNA form, the CDR3 reads TGTGCCAGCAGCTTAGAGGGGGGCAGCGCCAAAAACATTCAGTACTTC.

This clonotype turned up a few times. The chain combines TRBV29-1 with TRBJ1-2; no firm D call. The CDR3 length is 12 residues. Germline V gene sequence: CDR1 SQVTM, CDR2 ANQGSEA. Trimming took off 7 bases at V and 1 base at J, with 10 bases between the two ends. The DNA of the CDR3 is TGCAGCGCCCTGGCATATAACTATGGCTACACCTTC. It is translated as CSALAYNYGYTF.

V usage is TRBV18 and J usage is TRBJ1-5; D call uncertain. V lost 3 bases to trimming and J lost 4 bases, with 10 bases between them. The germline CDR1 and CDR2 sequences are KGHSH and LQKENI. The CDR3 covers 14 residues. In DNA form, the CDR3 reads TGTGCCAGCTCACCGTCCGGCACTAATCAGCCCCAGCATTTT. Translation: CASSPSGTNQPQHF.

The V call is TRBV11-2, the J call TRBJ1-4; weak D call: TRBD1 (5 bases). This CDR3 comprises 14 residues. V gave up 5 bases and J gave up 4 bases, with 11 bases separating them. CDR1 and CDR2 from the germline V gene are SGHAT and FQNNGV. The CDR3 reads CASSRRQINEKLFF. For the CDR3, the DNA is TGTGCCAGCAGCCGAAGACAGATTAATGAAAAACTGTTTTTT.

The chain employs TRBV20-1 and TRBJ1-2; D gene unclear. Trimming took 3 bases from V and 8 from J, leaving 13 bases between them. This CDR3 comprises 12 residues. CDR1 DFQATT and CDR2 SNEGSKA come from the germline V gene (reference sequence). The CDR3 is CSASSSGEGYTF. The CDR3 DNA follows: TGCAGTGCTAGTAGTTCCGGGGAAGGCTACACCTTC.

The table lists this clonotype with a few counts. This chain links TRBV12-3 or TRBV12-4 with TRBJ1-2; D is perhaps TRBD1 (6 bases). CDR3 length: 16 amino acids. V lost 3 bases, J lost 0 bases, and 14 bases lay in between. The CDR3 sequence: CASSLYGGGPNYGYTF. CDR3 DNA sequence: TGTGCCAGCAGTTTGTACGGGGGGGGCCCTAACTATGGCTACACCTTC.

A note on this clonotype: One end of the junction varies from germline; a read error may be responsible. The V gene is TRBV11-2, the J gene TRBJ1-1; no definite D call. The CDR3 totals 15 residues. Germline CDR1 reads SGHAT; CDR2 reads FQNNGV. The CDR3 loop reads CASSLSRRSLTGAFF. DNA for the CDR3: TGTGCCAGCAGCTTAAGTCGCCGAAGCCTCACTGGAGCTTTCTTT.

The chain carries TRBV28 and TRBJ2-7; D is unclear. V was pared by 5 bases and J by 0 bases, with 14 bases between. CDR3 length equals 15 residues. Germline V gene data show CDR1 as MDHEN and CDR2 as SYDVKM. CDR3 DNA: TGTGCCAGCAGTATGTATGGGCGGAACTCCTACGAGCAGTACTTC. This encodes CASSMYGRNSYEQYF.

Comments on this clonotype: The junction shows a germline mismatch at one end, possibly a read error. V is TRBV18 and J is TRBJ2-3; D may match TRBD1 or TRBD2 (5 bases each). This CDR3 spans 12 amino acids. The germline gives CDR1 KGHSH, CDR2 LQKENI. The CDR3 sequence is CASSPPGDTRYF. The CDR3 DNA follows: TGTGCCAGCTCACCACCGGGGGATACGCGGTATTTT.

This clonotype was seen a few times. As DNA, the CDR3 is TGTGCCAGCAGCTCTCGGACAGGGGCCGCCAGGGGCTACGAGCAGTACTTC. Its translation: CASSSRTGAARGYEQYF. The genes are TRBV7-2 and TRBJ2-7, with TRBD1 matching over 9 bases. V lost 4 bases, J lost 3 bases, and 13 bases stayed unmatched. The CDR3 length is 17 residues. The germline CDR1 and CDR2 sequences are SGHTA and FQGNSA.